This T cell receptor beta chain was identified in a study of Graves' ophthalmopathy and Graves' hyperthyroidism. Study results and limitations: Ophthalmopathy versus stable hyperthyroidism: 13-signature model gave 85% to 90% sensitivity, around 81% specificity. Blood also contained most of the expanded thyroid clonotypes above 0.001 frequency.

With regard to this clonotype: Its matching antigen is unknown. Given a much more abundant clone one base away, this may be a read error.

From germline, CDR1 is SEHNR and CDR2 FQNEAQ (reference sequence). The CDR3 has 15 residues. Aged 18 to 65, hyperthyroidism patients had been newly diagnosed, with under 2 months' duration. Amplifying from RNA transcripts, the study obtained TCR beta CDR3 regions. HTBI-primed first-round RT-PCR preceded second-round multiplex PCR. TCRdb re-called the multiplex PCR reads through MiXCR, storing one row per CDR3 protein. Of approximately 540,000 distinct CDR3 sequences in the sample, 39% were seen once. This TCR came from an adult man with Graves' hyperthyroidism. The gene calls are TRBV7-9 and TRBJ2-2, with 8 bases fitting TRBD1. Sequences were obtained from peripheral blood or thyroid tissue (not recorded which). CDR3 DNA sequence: TGTGCCAGCAGGTCGACAGGGGTTCACACCGAGGAGCTGTTTTTT. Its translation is CASRSTGVHTEELFF.